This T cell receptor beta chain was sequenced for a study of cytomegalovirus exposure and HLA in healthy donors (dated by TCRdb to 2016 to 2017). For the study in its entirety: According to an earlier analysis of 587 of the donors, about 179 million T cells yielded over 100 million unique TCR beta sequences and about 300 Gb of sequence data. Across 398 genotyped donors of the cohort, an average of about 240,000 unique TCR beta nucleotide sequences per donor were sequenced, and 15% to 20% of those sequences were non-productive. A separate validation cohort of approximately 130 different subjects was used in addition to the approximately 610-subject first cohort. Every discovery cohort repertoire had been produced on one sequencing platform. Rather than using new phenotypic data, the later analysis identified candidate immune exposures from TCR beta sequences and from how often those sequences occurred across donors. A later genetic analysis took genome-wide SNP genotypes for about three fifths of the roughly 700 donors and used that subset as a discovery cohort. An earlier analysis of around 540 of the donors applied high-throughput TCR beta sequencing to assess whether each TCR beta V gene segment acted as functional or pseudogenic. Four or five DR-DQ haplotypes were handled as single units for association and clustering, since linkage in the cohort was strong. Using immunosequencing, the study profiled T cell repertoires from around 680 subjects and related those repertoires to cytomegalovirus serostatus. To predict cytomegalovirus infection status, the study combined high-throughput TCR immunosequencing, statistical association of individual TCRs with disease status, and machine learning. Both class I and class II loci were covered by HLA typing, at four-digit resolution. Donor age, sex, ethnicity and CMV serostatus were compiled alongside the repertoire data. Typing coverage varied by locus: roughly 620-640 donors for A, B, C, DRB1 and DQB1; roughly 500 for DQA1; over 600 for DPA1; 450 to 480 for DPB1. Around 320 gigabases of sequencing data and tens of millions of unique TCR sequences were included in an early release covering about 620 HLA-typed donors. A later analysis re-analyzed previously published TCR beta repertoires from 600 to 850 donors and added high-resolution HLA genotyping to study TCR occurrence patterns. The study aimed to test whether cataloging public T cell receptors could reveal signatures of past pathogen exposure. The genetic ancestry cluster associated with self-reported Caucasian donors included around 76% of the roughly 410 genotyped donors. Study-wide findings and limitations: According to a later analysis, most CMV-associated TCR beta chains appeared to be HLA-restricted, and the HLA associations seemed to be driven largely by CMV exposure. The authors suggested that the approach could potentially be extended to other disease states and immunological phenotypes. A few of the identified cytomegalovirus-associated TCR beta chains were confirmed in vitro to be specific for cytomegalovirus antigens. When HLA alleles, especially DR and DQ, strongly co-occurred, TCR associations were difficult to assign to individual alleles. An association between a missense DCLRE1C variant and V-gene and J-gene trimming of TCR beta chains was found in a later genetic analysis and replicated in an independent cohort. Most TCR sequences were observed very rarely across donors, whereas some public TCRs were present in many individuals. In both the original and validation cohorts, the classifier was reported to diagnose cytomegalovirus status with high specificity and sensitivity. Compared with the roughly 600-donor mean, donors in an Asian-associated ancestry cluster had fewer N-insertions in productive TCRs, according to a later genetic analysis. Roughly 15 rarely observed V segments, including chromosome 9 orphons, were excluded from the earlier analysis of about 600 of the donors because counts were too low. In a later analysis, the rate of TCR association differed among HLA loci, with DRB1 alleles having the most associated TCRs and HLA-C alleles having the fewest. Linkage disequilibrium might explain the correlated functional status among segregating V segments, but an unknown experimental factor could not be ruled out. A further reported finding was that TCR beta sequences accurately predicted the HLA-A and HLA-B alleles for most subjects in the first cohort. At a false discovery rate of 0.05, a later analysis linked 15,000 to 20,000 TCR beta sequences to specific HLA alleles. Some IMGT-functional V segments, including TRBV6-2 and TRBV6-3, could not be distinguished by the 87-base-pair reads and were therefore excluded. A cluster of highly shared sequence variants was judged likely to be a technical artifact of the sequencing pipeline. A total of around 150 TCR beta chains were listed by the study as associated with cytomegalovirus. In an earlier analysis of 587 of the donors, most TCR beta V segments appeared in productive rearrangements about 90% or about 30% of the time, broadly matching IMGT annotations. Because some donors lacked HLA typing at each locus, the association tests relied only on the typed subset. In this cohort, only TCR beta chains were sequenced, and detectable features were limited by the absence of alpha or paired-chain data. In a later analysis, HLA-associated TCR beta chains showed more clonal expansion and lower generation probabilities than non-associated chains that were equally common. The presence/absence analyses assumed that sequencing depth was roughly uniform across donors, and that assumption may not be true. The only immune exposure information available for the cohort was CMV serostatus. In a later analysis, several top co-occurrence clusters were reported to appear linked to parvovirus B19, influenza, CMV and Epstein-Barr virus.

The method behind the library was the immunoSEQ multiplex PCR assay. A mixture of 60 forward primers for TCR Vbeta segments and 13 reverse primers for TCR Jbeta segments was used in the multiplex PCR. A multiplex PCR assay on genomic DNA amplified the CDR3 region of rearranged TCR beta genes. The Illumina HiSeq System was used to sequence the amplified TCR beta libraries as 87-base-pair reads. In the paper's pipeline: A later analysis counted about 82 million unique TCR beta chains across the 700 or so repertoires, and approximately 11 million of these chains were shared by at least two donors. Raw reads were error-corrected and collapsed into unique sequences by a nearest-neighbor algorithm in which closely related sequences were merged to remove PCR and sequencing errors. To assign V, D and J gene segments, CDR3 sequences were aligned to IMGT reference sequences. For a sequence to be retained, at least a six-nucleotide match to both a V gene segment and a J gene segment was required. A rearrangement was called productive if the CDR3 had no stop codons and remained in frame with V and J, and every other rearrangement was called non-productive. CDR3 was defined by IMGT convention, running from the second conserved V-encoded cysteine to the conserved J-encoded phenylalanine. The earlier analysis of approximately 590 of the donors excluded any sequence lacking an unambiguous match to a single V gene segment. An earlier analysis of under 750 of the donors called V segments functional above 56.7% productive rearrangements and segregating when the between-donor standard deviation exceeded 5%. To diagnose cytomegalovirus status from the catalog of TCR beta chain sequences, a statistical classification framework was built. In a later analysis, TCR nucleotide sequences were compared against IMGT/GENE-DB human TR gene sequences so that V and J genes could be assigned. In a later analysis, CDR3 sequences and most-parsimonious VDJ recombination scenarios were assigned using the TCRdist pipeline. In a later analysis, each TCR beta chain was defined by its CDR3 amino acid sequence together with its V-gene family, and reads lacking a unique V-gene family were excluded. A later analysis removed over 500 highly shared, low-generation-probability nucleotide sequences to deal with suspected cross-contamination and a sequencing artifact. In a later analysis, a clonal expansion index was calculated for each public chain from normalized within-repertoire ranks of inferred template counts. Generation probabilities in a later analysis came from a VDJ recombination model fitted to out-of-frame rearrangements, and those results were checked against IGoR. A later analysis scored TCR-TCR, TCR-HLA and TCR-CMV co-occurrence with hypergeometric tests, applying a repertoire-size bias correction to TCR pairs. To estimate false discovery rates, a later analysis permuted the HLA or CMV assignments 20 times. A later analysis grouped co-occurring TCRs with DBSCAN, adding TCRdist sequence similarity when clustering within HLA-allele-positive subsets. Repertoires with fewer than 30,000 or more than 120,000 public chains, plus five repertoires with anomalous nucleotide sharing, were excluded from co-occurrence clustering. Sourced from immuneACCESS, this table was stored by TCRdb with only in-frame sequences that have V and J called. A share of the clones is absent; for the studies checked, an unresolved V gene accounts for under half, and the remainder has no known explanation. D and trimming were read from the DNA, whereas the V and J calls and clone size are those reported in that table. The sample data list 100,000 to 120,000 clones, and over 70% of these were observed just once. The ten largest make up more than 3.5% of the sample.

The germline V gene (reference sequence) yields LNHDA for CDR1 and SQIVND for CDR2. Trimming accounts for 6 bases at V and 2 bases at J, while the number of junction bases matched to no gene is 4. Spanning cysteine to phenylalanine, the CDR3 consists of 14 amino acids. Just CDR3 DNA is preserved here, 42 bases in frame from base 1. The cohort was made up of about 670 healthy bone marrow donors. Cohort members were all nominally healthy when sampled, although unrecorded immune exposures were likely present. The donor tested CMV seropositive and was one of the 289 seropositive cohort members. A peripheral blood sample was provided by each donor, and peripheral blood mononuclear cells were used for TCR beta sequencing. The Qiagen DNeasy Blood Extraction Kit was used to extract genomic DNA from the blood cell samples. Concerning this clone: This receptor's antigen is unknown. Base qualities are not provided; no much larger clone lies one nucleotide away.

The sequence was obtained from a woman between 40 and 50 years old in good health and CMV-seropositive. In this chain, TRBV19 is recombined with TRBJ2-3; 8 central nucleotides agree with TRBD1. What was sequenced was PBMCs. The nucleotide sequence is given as TGTGCCAGTAGCCGGGACAGGTTCACAGATACGCAGTATTTT. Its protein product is CASSRDRFTDTQYF.